Sequencing of this TCR beta chain was carried out in a study of blood T cell repertoires in COVID-19. CDR3 length: 20 amino acids. Germline V gene data show CDR1 as MNHNS and CDR2 as SASEGT. J was trimmed by 0 bases and V by 2 bases; bases with no gene match: 8. Libraries were prepared by immunoSEQ multiplex PCR; TCRdb keeps only in-frame clonotypes and omits some of them. The data show tens of thousands of clones, around nine tenths seen once. The TCR sequence derives from a human donor in a cohort sampled during active COVID-19. Sequencing was carried out using peripheral blood. The chain joins TRBV6-1 to TRBJ2-6, with 12 bases fitting TRBD1. CDR3 DNA sequence: TGTGCCAGCAGTGAATTACCATGGGGACAGGGGGCCTCTGGGGCCAACGTCCTGACTTTC. Protein: CASSELPWGQGASGANVLTF.